Following are 15 T cell receptor beta chains from one sample sequenced in a study of cytomegalovirus exposure and HLA in healthy donors. With 60 Vbeta and 13 Jbeta primers, the PCR was carried out. Method: immunoSEQ multiplex PCR; TCRdb's copy keeps in-frame clones and lacks some. The repertoire holds 140,000 or so clones, with over 70% as singletons. Sequenced: PBMCs. The receptors stem from a man in his forties in good health and CMV-seronegative.

The chain uses TRBV21-1 and TRBJ2-3; the D call TRBD1 from the table was never checked on the DNA. TRBV21-1 is designated a pseudogene. The CDR3 extends over 15 amino acids. The CDR3 is CASTDREVNTDTQYF. The CDR3 DNA reads as TGTGCCAGCACCGACAGGGAGGTGAACACAGATACGCAGTATTTT.

CDR3 DNA: TGTGCCAGCAGTGAACGGGGATCGGAAGGCTACACCTTC. Encoded protein: CASSERGSEGYTF. This rearrangement joins TRBV6-1 to TRBJ1-2; the D is unclear. The germline CDR1 and CDR2 sequences are MNHNS and SASEGT. V was cut by 2 bases and J by 8 bases, with 12 bases left in between. The CDR3 spans 13 residues.

The rearrangement uses TRBV7-2 and TRBJ1-1; 9 nucleotides align to TRBD1. The V segment lost 3 bases and the J segment 2 bases; nucleotides outside the gene matches: 10. Germline-derived CDR1 and CDR2 are SGHTA and FQGNSA. The CDR3 totals 17 residues. DNA of the CDR3: TGTGCCAGCAGCTTCTTCCGTGGGACAGGGTCTAACACTGAAGCTTTCTTT. This sequence encodes CASSFFRGTGSNTEAFF.

This chain links TRBV9 with TRBJ1-2, with TRBD1 identical over 10 bases. This CDR3 region has 16 residues. V dropped 0 bases and J dropped 7; count of bases not matched to a gene: 9. Germline CDR1 reads SGDLS; CDR2 reads YYNGEE. Written as DNA, the CDR3 is TGTGCCAGCAGCGTAGCACATAGCGGGACAGGGGTTGGCTACACCTTC. Residues: CASSVAHSGTGVGYTF.

The chain carries TRBV7-2 and TRBJ2-7, with TRBD1 matching 7 bases. Germline V lookup: CDR1 SGHTA, CDR2 FQGNSA. The CDR3 has 15 amino acids. The junction had 7 bases not matched to a gene; V was cut back by 5 bases and J by 0 bases. CDR3 protein: CASSLRDRSSYEQYF. The CDR3 nucleotides are TGTGCCAGCAGCCTCCGGGACAGAAGCTCCTACGAGCAGTACTTC. The entire variable domain, with the rest obtained from reference TRBV7-2 and TRBJ2-7, is as follows: GAGVSQSPSNKVTEKGKDVELRCDPISGHTALYWYRQSLGQGLEFLIYFQGNSAPDKSGLPSDRFSAERTGGSVSTLTIQRTQQEDSAVYLCASSLRDRSSYEQYFGPGTRLTVT.

This chain joins TRBV7-9 and TRBJ2-5; no clear D gene. Per germline, CDR1 SEHNR and CDR2 FQNEAQ (reference sequence). Trimming pared 10 bases from V and 1 base from J, leaving 16 bases between. This CDR3 comprises 14 residues. CDR3 sequence (DNA): TGTGCCACCAATTCCTTAATCGGCCAAGAGACCCAGTACTTC. Amino acids: CATNSLIGQETQYF.

This clone was observed a single time. V usage is TRBV28 and J usage is TRBJ2-1, with 8 bases matching TRBD1. V dropped 5 bases and J dropped 6; count of bases not matched to a gene: 3. CDR1 MDHEN and CDR2 SYDVKM come from the germline V gene. The CDR3 is 13 residues long. Here the CDR3 DNA reads TGTGCCAGCAGTGCCGGACAGGGCAATGAGCAGTTCTTC. It is translated as CASSAGQGNEQFF.

V gene TRBV7-9 combines with J gene TRBJ1-5, with TRBD1 as a possible D gene (5 bases). Germline CDR1 reads SEHNR; CDR2 reads FQNEAQ (reference sequence). CDR3 size: 18 residues. Trimming took 2 bases from V and 0 from J, leaving 17 bases between them. The CDR3 DNA is TGTGCCAGCAGCTTAACCCCACCGACAGAGAATAGCAATCAGCCCCAGCATTTT. Amino acids: CASSLTPPTENSNQPQHF.

The chain has TRBV5-1 and TRBJ2-5; 7 nucleotides agree with TRBD1. V was pared by 3 bases and J by 0 bases, with 5 bases of the junction left unmatched. The CDR3 runs to 15 residues. Germline V CDR1 and CDR2: SGHRS, YFSETQ. CDR3 residues: CASSSMTGNQETQYF. As DNA, the CDR3 is TGCGCCAGCAGCTCAATGACAGGGAACCAAGAGACCCAGTACTTC.

The chain joins TRBV10-3 to TRBJ2-4; 8 nucleotides align to TRBD1. There are 15 residues in the CDR3. Trimming cost V 3 bases and J 3 bases; bases outside gene matches: 4. From germline, CDR1 is ENHRY and CDR2 SYGVKD. The CDR3 loop is CAISDYGTGKNIQYF. In DNA form, the CDR3 reads TGTGCCATCAGTGATTACGGGACAGGCAAAAACATTCAGTACTTC.

This clone was detected only once. The chain recombines TRBV25-1 with TRBJ2-3, with TRBD2 identical over 7 bases. Trimming removed 4 bases from V and 0 bases from J; junction bases left unmatched: 7. This CDR3 contains 16 residues. Germline V gene sequence: CDR1 MGHDK, CDR2 SYGVNS. The CDR3 nucleotides are TGTGCCAGCAGTGGCCTCCAGCGGGGTAGCACAGATACGCAGTATTTT. As protein: CASSGLQRGSTDTQYF.

The chain joins TRBV18 to TRBJ2-7; D is unclear. Germline loops: CDR1 KGHSH, CDR2 LQKENI. V was cut by 3 bases and J by 3 bases, with 9 bases left in between. The CDR3 runs 13 residues. CDR3 sequence reads: CASSPAGRYEQYF. CDR3 nucleotide sequence: TGTGCCAGCTCACCGGCAGGTCGCTACGAGCAGTACTTC.

V is TRBV5-1 and J is TRBJ1-1; D is possibly TRBD1 (6 bases). V shed 4 bases and J shed 5 bases, with 15 bases lying between them. Germline CDR1 is SGHRS and CDR2 is YFSETQ. The length of the CDR3 is 14 residues. The CDR3 DNA follows: TGCGCCAGCAGCCCGAACACAGGGTCGACTGAAGCTTTCTTT. Its protein product is CASSPNTGSTEAFF.

This rearrangement joins TRBV9 to TRBJ1-1; D not certain. The germline gives CDR1 SGDLS, CDR2 YYNGEE. The CDR3 is made up of 12 amino acids. The V end was cut by 3 bases, the J end by 5 bases, with 8 bases between. CDR3 loop: CASSEGGTEAFF. CDR3 nucleotides: TGTGCCAGCAGCGAAGGAGGAACTGAAGCTTTCTTT.

The chain couples TRBV7-9 to TRBJ1-4; unclear D gene. This CDR3 is 14 amino acids long. Deletions cut 1 base from V and 10 bases from J, with 13 bases between. Germline CDR1 reads SEHNR; CDR2 reads FQNEAQ (reference sequence). The DNA for the CDR3 is TGTGCCAGCAGCTTAGACAGCCACCTGGGAAAACTGTTTTTT. Translation: CASSLDSHLGKLFF. The whole variable domain, remainder taken from reference TRBV7-9 and TRBJ1-4, is DTGVSQNPRHKITKRGQNVTFRCDPISEHNRLYWYRQTLGQGPEFLTYFQNEAQLEKSRLLSDRFSAERPKGSFSTLEIQRTEQGDSAMYLCASSLDSHLGKLFFGSGTQLSVL.